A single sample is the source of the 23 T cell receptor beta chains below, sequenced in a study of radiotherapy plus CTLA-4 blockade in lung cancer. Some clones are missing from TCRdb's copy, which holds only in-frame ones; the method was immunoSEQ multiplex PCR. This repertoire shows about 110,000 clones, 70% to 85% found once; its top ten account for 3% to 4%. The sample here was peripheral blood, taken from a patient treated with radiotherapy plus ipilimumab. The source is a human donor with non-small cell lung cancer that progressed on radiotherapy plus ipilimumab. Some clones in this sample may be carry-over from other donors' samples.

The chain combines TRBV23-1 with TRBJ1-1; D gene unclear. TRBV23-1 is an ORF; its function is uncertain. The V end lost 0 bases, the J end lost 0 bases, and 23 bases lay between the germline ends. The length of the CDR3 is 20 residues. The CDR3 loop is CASSQSARCAPRRVNTEAFF. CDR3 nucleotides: TGCGCCAGCAGTCAATCGGCGCGGTGCGCACCGAGGAGGGTGAACACTGAAGCTTTCTTT.

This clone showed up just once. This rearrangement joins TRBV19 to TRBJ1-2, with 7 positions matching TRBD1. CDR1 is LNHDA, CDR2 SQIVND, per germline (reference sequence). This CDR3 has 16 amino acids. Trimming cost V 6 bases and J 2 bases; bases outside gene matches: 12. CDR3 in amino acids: CASRPTGTAVNYGYTF. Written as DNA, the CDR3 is TGTGCCAGTAGACCGACGGGGACAGCTGTAAACTATGGCTACACCTTC. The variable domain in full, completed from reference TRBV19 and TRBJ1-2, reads DGGITQSPKYLFRKEGQNVTLSCEQNLNHDAMYWYRQDPGQGLRLIYYSQIVNDFQKGDIAEGYSVSREKKESFPLTVTSAQKNPTAFYLCASRPTGTAVNYGYTFGSGTRLTVV.

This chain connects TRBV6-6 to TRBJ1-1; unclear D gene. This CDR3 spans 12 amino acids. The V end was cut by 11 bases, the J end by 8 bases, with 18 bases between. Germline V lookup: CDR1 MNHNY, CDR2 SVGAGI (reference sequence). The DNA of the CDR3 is TGTGCCTCTTACGCCCAGGCTCGAGAAGCTTTCTTT. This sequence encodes CASYAQAREAFF.

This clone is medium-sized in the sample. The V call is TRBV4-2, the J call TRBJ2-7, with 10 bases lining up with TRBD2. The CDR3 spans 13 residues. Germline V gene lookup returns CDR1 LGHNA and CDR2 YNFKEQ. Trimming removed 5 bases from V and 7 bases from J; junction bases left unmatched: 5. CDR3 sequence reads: CASSSRLAGEQYF. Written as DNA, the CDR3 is TGTGCCAGCAGCTCCCGACTAGCGGGTGAGCAGTACTTC.

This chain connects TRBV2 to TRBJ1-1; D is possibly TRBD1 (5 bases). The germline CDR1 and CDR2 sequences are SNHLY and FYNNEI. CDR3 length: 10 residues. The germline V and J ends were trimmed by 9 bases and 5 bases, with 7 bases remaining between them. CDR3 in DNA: TGTGCCAGGGGGGGTACTGAAGCTTTCTTT. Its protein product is CARGGTEAFF.

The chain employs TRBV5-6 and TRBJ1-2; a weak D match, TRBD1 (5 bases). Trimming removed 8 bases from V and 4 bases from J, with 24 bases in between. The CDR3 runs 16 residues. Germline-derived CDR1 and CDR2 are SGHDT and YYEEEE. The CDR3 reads CASRGDGVFGGYGYTF. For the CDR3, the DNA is TGTGCCAGTAGAGGGGACGGGGTGTTCGGCGGCTATGGCTACACCTTC.

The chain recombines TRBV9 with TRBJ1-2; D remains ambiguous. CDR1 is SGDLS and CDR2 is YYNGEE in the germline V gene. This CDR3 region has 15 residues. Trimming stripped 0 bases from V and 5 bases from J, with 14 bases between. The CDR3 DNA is TGTGCCAGCAGCGTAGCGGGGTCAACATCATATGGCTACACCTTC. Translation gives CASSVAGSTSYGYTF. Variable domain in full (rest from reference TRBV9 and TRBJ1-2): DSGVTQTPKHLITATGQRVTLRCSPRSGDLSVYWYQQSLDQGLQFLIQYYNGEERAKGNILERFSAQQFPDLHSELNLSSLELGDSALYFCASSVAGSTSYGYTFGSGTRLTVV.

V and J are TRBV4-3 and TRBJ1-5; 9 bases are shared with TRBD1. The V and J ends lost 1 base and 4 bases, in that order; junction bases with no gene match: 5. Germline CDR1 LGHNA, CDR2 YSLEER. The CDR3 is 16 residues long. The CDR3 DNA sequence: TGCGCCAGCAGCCAAGGCGGGACAGGGTTAAATCAGCCCCAGCATTTT. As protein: CASSQGGTGLNQPQHF.

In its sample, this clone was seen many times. The CDR3 is CASSYVRDYEQYF. CDR3 nucleotide sequence: TGTGCCAGCAGTTACGTACGGGACTACGAGCAGTACTTC. The chain has TRBV6-5 and TRBJ2-7; D possibly corresponds to TRBD2 (5 bases). The CDR3 extends over 13 amino acids. Trimming cost V 2 bases and J 3 bases, with 8 bases left between them. Per the germline V gene, CDR1 is MNHEY and CDR2 is SVGAGI.

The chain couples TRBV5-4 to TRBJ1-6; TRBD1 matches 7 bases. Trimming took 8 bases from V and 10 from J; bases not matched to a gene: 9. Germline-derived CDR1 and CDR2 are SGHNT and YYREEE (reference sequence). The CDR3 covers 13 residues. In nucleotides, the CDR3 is TGTGCCAGTTTCCGGGACAGTGGATCACCCCTCCACTTT. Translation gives CASFRDSGSPLHF.

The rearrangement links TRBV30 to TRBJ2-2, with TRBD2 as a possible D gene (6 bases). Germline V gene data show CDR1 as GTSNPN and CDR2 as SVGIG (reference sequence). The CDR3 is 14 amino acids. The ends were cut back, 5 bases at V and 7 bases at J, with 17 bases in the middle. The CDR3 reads CAWGSGVEVGELFF. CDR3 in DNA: TGTGCCTGGGGTTCGGGGGTCGAGGTCGGGGAGCTGTTTTTT.

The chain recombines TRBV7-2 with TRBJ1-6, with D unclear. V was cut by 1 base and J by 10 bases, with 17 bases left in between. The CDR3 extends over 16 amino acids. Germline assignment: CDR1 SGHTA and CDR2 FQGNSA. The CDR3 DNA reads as TGTGCCAGCAGCTTAGTGGCGCGGGCCTCAGGATCACCCCTCCACTTT. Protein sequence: CASSLVARASGSPLHF.

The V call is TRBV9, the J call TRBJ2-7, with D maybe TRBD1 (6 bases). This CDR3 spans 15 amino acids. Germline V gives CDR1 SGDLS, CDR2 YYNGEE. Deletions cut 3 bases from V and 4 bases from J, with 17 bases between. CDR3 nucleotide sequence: TGTGCCAGCAGCGGGGTGCGGACAGAAATTTACGAGCAGTACTTC. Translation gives CASSGVRTEIYEQYF.

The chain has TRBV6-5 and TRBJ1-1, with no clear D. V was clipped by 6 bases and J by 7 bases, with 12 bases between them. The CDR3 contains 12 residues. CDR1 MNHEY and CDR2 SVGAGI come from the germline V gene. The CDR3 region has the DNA TGTGCCAGCAGCCGCCCCCGGGGTGAAGCTTTCTTT. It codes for CASSRPRGEAFF.

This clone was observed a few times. CDR3 bases: TGTGCCAGCTCATTAGGGTACGGCCCTACCCTTGATGAAAAACTGTTTTTT. Its protein product is CASSLGYGPTLDEKLFF. This chain uses TRBV18 with TRBJ1-4; D uncertain. This CDR3 comprises 17 residues. Between the trimmed V and J ends, which lost 5 bases and 6 bases, there was a span of 22 bases. CDR1 KGHSH and CDR2 LQKENI come from the germline V gene.

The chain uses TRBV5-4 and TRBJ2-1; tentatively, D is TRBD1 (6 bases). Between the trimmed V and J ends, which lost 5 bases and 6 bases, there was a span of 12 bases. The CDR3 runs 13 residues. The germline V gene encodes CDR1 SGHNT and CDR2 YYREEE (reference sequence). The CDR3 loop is CASRTGTTNEQFF. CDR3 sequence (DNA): TGTGCCAGCAGAACCGGGACAACCAATGAGCAGTTCTTC.

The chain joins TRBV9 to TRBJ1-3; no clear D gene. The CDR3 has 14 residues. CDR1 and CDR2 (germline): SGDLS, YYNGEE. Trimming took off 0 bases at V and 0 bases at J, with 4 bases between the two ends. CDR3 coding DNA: TGTGCCAGCAGCGTAGCGAGCTCTGGAAACACCATATATTTT. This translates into CASSVASSGNTIYF.

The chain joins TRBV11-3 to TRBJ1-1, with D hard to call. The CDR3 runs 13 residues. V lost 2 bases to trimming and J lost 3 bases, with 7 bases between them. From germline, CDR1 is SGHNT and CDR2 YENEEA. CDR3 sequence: CASSLMRDTEAFF. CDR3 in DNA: TGTGCCAGCAGCTTAATGCGGGACACTGAAGCTTTCTTT.

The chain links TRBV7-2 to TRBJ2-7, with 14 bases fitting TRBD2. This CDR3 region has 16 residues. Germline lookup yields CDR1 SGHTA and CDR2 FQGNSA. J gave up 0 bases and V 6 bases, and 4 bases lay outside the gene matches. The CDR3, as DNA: TGTGCCAGCAGTCCCGGACTAGCGGGAGGCTCCTACGAGCAGTACTTC. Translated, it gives CASSPGLAGGSYEQYF.

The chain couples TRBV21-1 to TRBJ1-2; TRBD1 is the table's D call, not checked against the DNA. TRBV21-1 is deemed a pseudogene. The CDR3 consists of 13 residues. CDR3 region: CASSKAGGYGYTF. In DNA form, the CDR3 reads TGTGCCAGCAGCAAAGCAGGGGGCTATGGCTACACCTTC.

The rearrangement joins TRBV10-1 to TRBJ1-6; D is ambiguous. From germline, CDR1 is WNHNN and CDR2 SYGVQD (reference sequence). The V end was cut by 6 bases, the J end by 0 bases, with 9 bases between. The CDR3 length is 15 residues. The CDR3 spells CASRGIVSYNSPLHF. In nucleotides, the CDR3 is TGCGCCAGCAGGGGGATAGTCTCCTATAATTCACCCCTCCACTTT.

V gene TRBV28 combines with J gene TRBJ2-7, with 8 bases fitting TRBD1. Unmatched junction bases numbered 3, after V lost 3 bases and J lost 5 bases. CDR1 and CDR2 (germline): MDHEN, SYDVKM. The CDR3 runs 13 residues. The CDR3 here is CASSFRQGNEQYF. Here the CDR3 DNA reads TGTGCCAGCAGTTTTAGACAGGGGAACGAGCAGTACTTC.

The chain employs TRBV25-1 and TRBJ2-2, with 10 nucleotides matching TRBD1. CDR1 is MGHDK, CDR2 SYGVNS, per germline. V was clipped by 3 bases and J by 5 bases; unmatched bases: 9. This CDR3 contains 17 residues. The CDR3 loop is CASSDWDRGRSTGELFF. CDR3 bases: TGTGCCAGCAGTGATTGGGACAGGGGTCGTAGTACCGGGGAGCTGTTTTTT.